This T cell receptor beta chain came from a study of blood T cell repertoires in COVID-19. Study-wide background: The study drew acute and convalescent COVID-19 samples from the United States, Italy and Spain. From T cells, B-cell-depleted T cells, or PBMCs came the material, which was cDNA or gDNA.

As originally analysed: Reference gene primer amplification gave nucleated cell count estimates. Method: immunoSEQ multiplex PCR; TCRdb's copy keeps in-frame clones and lacks some. Clonal size and the V and J genes are those of that table, whereas D and trimming came from the DNA. The sample shows tens of thousands of clones, 82% of them seen only once. The CDR3 length is 14 residues. Trimming took off 0 bases at V and 4 bases at J, with 9 bases between the two ends. Germline CDR1 reads KGHSH; CDR2 reads LQKENI. The sequence was collected from a woman in her sixties with acute or convalescent COVID-19. The sequenced sample consisted of peripheral blood. This chain uses TRBV18 with TRBJ1-2; D remains unclear. CDR3 coding DNA: TGTGCCAGCTCACCACCGGGAGTAATCTATGGCTACACCTTC. Its translation is CASSPPGVIYGYTF.